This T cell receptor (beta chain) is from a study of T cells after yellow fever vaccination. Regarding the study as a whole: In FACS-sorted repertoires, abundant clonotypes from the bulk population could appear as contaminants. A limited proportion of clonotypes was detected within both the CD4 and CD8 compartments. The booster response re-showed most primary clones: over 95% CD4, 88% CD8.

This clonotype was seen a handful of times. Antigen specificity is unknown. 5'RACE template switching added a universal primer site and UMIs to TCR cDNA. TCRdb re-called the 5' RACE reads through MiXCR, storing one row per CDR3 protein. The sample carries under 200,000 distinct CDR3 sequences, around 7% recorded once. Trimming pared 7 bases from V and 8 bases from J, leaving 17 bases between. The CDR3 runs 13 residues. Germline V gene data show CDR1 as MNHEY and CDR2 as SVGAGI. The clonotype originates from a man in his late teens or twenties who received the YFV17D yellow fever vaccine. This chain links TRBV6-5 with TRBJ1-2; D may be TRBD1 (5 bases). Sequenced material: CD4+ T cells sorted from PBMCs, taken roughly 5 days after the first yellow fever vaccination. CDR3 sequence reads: CASKPVGVSGYTF. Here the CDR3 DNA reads TGTGCCAGCAAGCCGGTAGGGGTATCGGGCTACACCTTC.